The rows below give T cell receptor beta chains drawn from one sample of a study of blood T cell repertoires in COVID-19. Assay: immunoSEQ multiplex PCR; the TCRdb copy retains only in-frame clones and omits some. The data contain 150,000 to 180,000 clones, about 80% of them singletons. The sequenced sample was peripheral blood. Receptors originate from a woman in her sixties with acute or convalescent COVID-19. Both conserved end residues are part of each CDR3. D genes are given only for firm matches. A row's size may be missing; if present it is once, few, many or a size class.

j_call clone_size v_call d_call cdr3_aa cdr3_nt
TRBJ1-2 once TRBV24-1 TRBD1 CATSDGQGGGYTF TGTGCCACCAGTGATGGACAGGGGGGAGGCTACACCTTC
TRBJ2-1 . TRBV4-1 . CASSQTDRPQQFF TGCGCCAGCAGCCAAACAGACAGGCCGCAGCAGTTCTTC
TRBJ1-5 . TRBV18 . CASSPGGRDQPQHF TGTGCCAGCTCACCGGGGGGGAGGGATCAGCCCCAGCATTTT
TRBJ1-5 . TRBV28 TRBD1 CASSFRDRGGNQPQHF TGTGCCAGCAGTTTCCGGGACAGGGGTGGCAATCAGCCCCAGCATTTT
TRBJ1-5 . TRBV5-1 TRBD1 CASSFTGENQPQHF TGCGCCAGCAGCTTCACAGGGGAAAATCAGCCCCAGCATTTT
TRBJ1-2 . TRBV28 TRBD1 CASSLRTGGNYGYTF TGTGCCAGCAGTCTCCGGACAGGGGGGAACTATGGCTACACCTTC
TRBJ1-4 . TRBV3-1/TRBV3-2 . CASSQDGWLSEKLFF TGTGCCAGCAGCCAAGACGGTTGGTTAAGTGAAAAACTGTTTTTT
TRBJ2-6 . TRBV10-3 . CAISQTGTGANVLTF TGTGCCATCAGCCAAACAGGGACTGGGGCCAACGTCCTGACTTTC
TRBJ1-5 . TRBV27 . CASSLSRPQPQHF TGTGCCAGCAGTTTATCCAGGCCGCAGCCCCAGCATTTT
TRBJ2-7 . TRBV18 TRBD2 CASSPLPPPSGKNYEQYF TGTGCCAGCTCACCGCTTCCCCCCCCGAGCGGGAAAAACTACGAGCAGTACTTC
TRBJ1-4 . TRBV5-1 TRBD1 CASGDRAGEKLFF TGCGCCAGCGGCGACAGGGCGGGGGAAAAACTGTTTTTT
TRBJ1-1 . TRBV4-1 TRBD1 CASSQRTGGNTEAFF TGCGCCAGCAGCCAGAGGACAGGGGGGAACACTGAAGCTTTCTTT
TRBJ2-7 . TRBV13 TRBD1 CASSLGQGAREQYF TGTGCCAGCAGCTTGGGACAGGGGGCGCGTGAGCAGTACTTC
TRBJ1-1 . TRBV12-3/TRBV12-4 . CASSLMDRRKAFF TGTGCCAGCAGTCTAATGGACAGAAGAAAAGCTTTCTTT
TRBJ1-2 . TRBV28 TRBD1 CASSTTGGYGYTF TGTGCCAGCAGCACTACAGGGGGCTATGGCTACACCTTC
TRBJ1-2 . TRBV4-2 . CASSQADRTESTF TGTGCCAGCAGCCAAGCGGATAGGACAGAGAGCACCTTC
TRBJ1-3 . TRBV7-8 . CASSRLQADSPPGNTIYF TGTGCCAGCAGCCGTTTACAGGCGGACAGCCCCCCTGGAAACACCATATATTTT
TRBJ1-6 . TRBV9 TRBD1 CASSLFGTADSPLHF TGTGCCAGCAGCTTATTCGGGACAGCCGATTCACCCCTCCACTTT
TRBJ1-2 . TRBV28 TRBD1 CASSLSRGRLYGYTF TGTGCCAGCAGTTTATCGAGGGGGCGTCTCTATGGCTACACCTTC
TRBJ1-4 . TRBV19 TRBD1 CASTRQGGHEKLFF TGTGCCAGTACCAGACAGGGAGGCCACGAAAAACTGTTTTTT
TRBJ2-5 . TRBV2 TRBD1 CARRDREGETQYF TGTGCCCGGCGGGACAGGGAGGGAGAGACCCAGTACTTC
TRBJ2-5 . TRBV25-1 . CASSGTTGGETQYF TGTGCCAGCAGTGGGACGACAGGAGGAGAGACCCAGTACTTC
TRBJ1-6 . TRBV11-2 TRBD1 CASSKTGGNSPLHF TGTGCCAGCAGCAAGACAGGGGGTAATTCACCCCTCCACTTT
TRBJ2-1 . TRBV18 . CASSPEGGSYNEQFF TGTGCCAGCTCACCAGAGGGCGGCTCCTACAATGAGCAGTTCTTC
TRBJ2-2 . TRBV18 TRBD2 CASSPGLAGHGELFF TGTGCCAGCTCCCCAGGACTAGCGGGGCACGGGGAGCTGTTTTTT
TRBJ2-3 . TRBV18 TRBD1 CASSPRTGGTDTQYF TGTGCCAGCTCACCCCGGACAGGCGGCACAGATACGCAGTATTTT
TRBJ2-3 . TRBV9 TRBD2 CASSAELAGVQYF TGTGCCAGCAGCGCAGAACTAGCGGGGGTGCAGTATTTT
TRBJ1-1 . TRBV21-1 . CASSKGGRVTRTEAFF TGTGCCAGCAGCAAAGGTGGGAGGGTGACACGCACTGAAGCTTTCTTT
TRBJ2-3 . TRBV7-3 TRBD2 CASRLAGGPTDTQYF TGTGCCAGCAGGTTAGCGGGGGGGCCTACCGATACGCAGTATTTT
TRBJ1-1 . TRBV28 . CASSRPGVATEAFF TGTGCCAGCAGCCGACCCGGGGTGGCCACTGAAGCTTTCTTT
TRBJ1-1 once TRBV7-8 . CASNDRMNTEAFF TGTGCCAGTAACGACAGGATGAACACTGAAGCTTTCTTT
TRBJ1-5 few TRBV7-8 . CASSFAGRNQPQHF TGTGCCAGCAGCTTCGCAGGGCGGAATCAGCCCCAGCATTTT
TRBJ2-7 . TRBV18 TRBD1 CASSPRGTGGSSSYEQYF TGTGCCAGCTCACCACGGGGGACAGGGGGCTCCTCCTCCTACGAGCAGTACTTC
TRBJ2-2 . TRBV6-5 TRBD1 CASSYLYRDRGRELFF TGTGCCAGCAGTTACTTATACCGGGACAGGGGGAGGGAGCTGTTTTTT
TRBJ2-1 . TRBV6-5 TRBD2 CASSYSSGGPYNEQFF TGTGCCAGCAGTTACTCAAGCGGGGGGCCATACAATGAGCAGTTCTTC
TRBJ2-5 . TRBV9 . CASSVDTGMAETQYF TGTGCCAGCAGCGTGGATACAGGGATGGCGGAGACCCAGTACTTC
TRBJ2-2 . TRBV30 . CAWSVFKGPGTGELFF TGTGCCTGGAGTGTATTTAAGGGGCCTGGCACCGGGGAGCTGTTTTTT
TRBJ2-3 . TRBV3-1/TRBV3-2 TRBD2 CASSRLADTDTQYF TGTGCCAGCAGCCGACTAGCGGACACAGATACGCAGTATTTT
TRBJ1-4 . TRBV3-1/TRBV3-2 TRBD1 CASSQGQLTEKLFF TGTGCCAGCAGCCAGGGACAGTTAACTGAAAAACTGTTTTTT
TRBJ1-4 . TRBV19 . CASSIDGVAGDGEKLFF TGTGCCAGTAGTATAGATGGTGTGGCAGGGGATGGTGAAAAACTGTTTTTT
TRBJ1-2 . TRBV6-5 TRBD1 CASSQDRGIYGYTF TGTGCCAGCAGCCAGGACAGGGGAATCTATGGCTACACCTTC
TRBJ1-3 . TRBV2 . CAGLQLVSGNTIYF TGTGCCGGACTACAGCTCGTCTCTGGAAACACCATATATTTT
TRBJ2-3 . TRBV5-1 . CASSLVGGSTDTQYF TGCGCCAGCAGCTTGGTTGGCGGTTCCACAGATACGCAGTATTTT
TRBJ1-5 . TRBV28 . CASSLSAGQETQHF TGTGCCAGCAGTTTATCGGCAGGGCAAGAGACCCAGCATTTT
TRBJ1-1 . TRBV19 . CASSEAAPNTEAFF TGTGCCAGTAGTGAAGCCGCTCCGAACACTGAAGCTTTCTTT
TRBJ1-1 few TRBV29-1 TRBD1 CSVGQRGQGARTPEAFF TGCAGCGTTGGGCAAAGGGGACAGGGGGCTCGAACACCTGAAGCTTTCTTT
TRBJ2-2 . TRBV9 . CASSVGPPGELFF TGTGCCAGCAGCGTAGGTCCCCCTGGGGAGCTGTTTTTT
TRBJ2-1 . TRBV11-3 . CASSLGSLYEQFF TGTGCCAGCAGCTTAGGCAGTCTCTATGAGCAGTTCTTC
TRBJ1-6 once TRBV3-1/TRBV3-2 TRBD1 CASSLSTGNYNSPLHF TGTGCCAGCAGCCTTTCGACAGGGAACTATAATTCACCCCTCCACTTT
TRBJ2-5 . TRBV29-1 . CSVESSLGGTQYF TGCAGCGTTGAATCCTCCCTGGGGGGGACCCAGTACTTC
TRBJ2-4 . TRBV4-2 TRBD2 CASSQGSGGDHIQYF TGTGCCAGCAGCCAAGGTAGCGGGGGAGACCACATTCAGTACTTC
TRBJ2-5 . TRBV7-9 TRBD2 CASSLGVAGRQQETQYF TGTGCCAGCAGCTTAGGTGTAGCGGGAAGACAACAAGAGACCCAGTACTTC
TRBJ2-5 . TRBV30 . CAWSVQRQETQYF TGTGCCTGGAGTGTACAACGACAAGAGACCCAGTACTTC
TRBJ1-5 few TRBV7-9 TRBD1 CASVSGTANQPQHF TGTGCCAGCGTCTCGGGGACAGCTAATCAGCCCCAGCATTTT
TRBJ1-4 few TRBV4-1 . CASSLTRVPAGEKLFF TGCGCCAGCAGCCTAACGCGGGTCCCGGCAGGTGAAAAACTGTTTTTT
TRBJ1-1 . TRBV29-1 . CSVGQRMNTEAFF TGCAGCGTAGGACAGCGAATGAACACTGAAGCTTTCTTT
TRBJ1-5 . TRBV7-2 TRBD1 CASSLIGGTGLQPQHF TGTGCCAGCAGCTTAATAGGGGGGACAGGCCTTCAGCCCCAGCATTTT
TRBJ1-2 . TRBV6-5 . CASKEGIDGYTF TGTGCCAGCAAGGAGGGAATTGATGGCTACACCTTC